This T cell receptor (beta chain) was captured by sequencing in a study of T cell responses to AZD1222 COVID-19 vaccine. The protocol was immunoSEQ multiplex PCR, while the TCRdb copy is restricted to in-frame clones and leaves out a portion. The sample lists about 84,000 clones, 80% to 90% seen once, with more than 9% in the top ten. There are a few counts of this clone. The sample was peripheral blood, taken 28 days after the second AZD1222 dose. The clonotype was recovered from an adult who received the AZD1222 COVID-19 vaccine.

CDR3 in amino acids: CASSFDRGKENTIYF. In DNA form, the CDR3 reads TGTGCCAGCAGCTTCGACAGGGGAAAGGAGAACACCATATATTTT. The J gene is TRBJ1-3, the V gene TRBV7-8, with 8 nucleotides matching TRBD1. The CDR3 spans 15 residues. Germline lookup yields CDR1 SGHVS and CDR2 FQNEAQ. Trimming took 3 bases from V and 7 from J; bases not matched to a gene: 8.